This entry describes one T cell receptor beta chain. Its antigen is as yet unknown. The CDR3 is 13 residues long. Germline lookup yields CDR1 SQVTM and CDR2 ANQGSEA. The ends were cut back, 1 base at V and 3 bases at J, with 10 bases in the middle. Produced via immunoSEQ multiplex PCR; TCRdb's table is partial and in-frame only. The sample lists 95,000 to 110,000 clones; over 90% were seen once. These data originate in a study of T cell responses to AZD1222 COVID-19 vaccine. Study findings and constraints: The reported proportion of spike-specific TCRs targeting unmutated variant regions was nearly half. Along spike, vaccine-associated CD4 TCRs were found throughout, with dominance at 160-218 and 743-854.

The chain combines TRBV29-1 with TRBJ2-7; D remains ambiguous. The sequencing used peripheral blood, collected on day 0 of AZD1222 vaccination. The source is an adult in good health. CDR3 nucleotide sequence: TGCAGCGTTGAAGGGACCGACGGCTACGAGCAGTACTTC. Translating gives CSVEGTDGYEQYF.